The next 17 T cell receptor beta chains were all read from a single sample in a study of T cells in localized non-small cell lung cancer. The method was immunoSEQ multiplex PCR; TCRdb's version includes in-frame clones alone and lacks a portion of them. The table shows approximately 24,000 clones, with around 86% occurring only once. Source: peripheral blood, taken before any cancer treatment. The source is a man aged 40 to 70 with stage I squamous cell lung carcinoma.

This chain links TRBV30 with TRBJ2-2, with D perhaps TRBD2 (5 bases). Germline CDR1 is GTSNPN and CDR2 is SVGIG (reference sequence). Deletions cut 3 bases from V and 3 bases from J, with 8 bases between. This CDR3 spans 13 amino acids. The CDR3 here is CAWRDFYTGELFF. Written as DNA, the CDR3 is TGTGCCTGGAGGGACTTTTACACCGGGGAGCTGTTTTTT.

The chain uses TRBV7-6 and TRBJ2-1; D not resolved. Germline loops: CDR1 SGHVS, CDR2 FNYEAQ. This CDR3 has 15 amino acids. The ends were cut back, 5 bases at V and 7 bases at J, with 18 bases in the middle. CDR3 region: CASSPQAPQPNEQFF. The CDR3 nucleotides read TGTGCCAGCAGCCCACAAGCTCCCCAGCCTAATGAGCAGTTCTTC. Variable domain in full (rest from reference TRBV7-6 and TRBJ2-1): GAGVSQSPRYKVTKRGQDVALRCDPISGHVSLYWYRQALGQGPEFLTYFNYEAQQDKSGLPNDRFSAERPEGSISTLTIQRTEQRDSAMYRCASSPQAPQPNEQFFGPGTRLTVL.

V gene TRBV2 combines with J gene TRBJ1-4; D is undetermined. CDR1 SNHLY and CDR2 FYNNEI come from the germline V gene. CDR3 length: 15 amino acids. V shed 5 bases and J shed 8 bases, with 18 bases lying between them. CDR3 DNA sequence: TGTGCCAGCAGTCCCACCCCGGCAAGTGGGGAAAAACTGTTTTTT. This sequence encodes CASSPTPASGEKLFF.

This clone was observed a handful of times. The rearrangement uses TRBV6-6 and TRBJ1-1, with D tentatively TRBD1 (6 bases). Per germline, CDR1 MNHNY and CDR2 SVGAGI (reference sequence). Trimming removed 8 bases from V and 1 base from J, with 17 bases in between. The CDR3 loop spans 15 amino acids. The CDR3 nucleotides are TGTGCCAGCCTTCCTGGGTCGGGACAGAACACTGAAGCTTTCTTT. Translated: CASLPGSGQNTEAFF.

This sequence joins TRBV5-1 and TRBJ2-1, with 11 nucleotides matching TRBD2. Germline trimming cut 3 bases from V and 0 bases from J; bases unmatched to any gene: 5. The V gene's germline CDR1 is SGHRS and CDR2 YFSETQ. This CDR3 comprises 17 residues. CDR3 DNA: TGCGCCAGCAGCTGGGGCCTAGCGGGGGGCTCCTACAATGAGCAGTTCTTC. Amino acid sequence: CASSWGLAGGSYNEQFF.

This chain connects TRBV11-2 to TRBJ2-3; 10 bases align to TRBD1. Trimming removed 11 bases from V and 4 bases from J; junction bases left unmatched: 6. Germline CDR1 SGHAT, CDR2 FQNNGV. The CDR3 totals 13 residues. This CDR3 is CASGQGGSDTQYF. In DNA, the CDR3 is TGTGCCTCCGGACAGGGGGGGTCAGATACGCAGTATTTT.

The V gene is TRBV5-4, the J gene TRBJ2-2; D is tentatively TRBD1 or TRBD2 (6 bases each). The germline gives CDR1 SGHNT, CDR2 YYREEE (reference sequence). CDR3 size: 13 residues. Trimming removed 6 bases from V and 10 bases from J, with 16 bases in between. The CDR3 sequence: CASNPWGAKELFF. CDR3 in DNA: TGTGCCAGCAACCCGTGGGGGGCCAAGGAGCTGTTTTTT.

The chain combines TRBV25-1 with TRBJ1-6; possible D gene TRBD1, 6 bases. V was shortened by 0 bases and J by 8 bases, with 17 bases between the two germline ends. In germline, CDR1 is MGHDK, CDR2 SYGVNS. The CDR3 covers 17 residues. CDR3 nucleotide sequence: TGTGCCAGCAGTGAATATCTTTGGCGGGGGGCTTATTCACCCCTCCACTTT. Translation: CASSEYLWRGAYSPLHF. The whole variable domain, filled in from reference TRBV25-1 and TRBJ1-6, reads EADIYQTPRYLVIGTGKKITLECSQTMGHDKMYWYQQDPGMELHLIHYSYGVNSTEKGDLSSESTVSRIRTEHFPLTLESARPSHTSQYLCASSEYLWRGAYSPLHFGNGTRLTVT.

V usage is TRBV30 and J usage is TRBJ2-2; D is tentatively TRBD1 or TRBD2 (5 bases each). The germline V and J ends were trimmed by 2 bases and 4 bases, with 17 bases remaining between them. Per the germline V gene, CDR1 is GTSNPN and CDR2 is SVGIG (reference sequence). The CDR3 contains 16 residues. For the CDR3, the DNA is TGTGCCTGGAGTCGAATCTCCGGGACCGCCACCGGGGAGCTGTTTTTT. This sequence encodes CAWSRISGTATGELFF. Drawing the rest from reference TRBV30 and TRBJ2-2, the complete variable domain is SQTIHQWPATLVQPVGSPLSLECTVEGTSNPNLYWYRQAAGRGLQLLFYSVGIGQISSEVPQNLSASRPQDRQFILSSKKLLLSDSGFYLCAWSRISGTATGELFFGEGSRLTVL.

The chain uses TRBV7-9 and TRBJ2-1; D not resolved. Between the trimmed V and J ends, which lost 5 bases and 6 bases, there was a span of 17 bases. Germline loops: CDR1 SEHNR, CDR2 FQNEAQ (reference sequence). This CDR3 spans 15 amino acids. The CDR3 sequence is CASSKYTLGINEQFF. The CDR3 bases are TGTGCCAGCAGCAAGTATACCCTGGGCATCAATGAGCAGTTCTTC.

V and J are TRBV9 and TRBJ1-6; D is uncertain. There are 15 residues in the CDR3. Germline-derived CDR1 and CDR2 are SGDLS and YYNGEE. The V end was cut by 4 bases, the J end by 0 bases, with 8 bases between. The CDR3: CASSYASSYNSPLHF. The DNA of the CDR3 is TGTGCCAGCAGCTACGCAAGCTCCTATAATTCACCCCTCCACTTT. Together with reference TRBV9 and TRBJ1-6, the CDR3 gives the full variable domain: DSGVTQTPKHLITATGQRVTLRCSPRSGDLSVYWYQQSLDQGLQFLIQYYNGEERAKGNILERFSAQQFPDLHSELNLSSLELGDSALYFCASSYASSYNSPLHFGNGTRLTVT.

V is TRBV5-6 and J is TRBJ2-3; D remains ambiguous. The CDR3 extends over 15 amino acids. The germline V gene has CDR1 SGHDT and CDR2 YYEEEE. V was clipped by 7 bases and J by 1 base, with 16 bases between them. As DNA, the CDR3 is TGTGCCAGCGCCTTCCGGCACTTGGGCACAGATACGCAGTATTTT. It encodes CASAFRHLGTDTQYF.

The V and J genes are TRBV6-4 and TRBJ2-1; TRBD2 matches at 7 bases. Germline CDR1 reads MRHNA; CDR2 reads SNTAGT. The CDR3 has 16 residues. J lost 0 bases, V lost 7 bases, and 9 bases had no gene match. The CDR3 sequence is CASTIKRGSSYNEQFF. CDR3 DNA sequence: TGTGCCAGCACCATAAAGCGGGGCAGCTCCTACAATGAGCAGTTCTTC.

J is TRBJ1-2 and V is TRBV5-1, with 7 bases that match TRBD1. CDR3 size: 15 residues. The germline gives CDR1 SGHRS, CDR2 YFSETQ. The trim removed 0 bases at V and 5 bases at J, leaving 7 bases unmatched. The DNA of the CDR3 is TGCGCCAGCAGCTTGGTAGTAGGACAGGAATATGGCTACACCTTC. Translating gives CASSLVVGQEYGYTF.

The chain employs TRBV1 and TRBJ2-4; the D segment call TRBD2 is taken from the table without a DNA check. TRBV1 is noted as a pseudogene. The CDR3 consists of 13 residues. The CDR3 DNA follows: TGCACCAGCAGCCAGGTTGGTCCACCCCCACTGTACTTC. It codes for CTSSQVGPPPLYF.

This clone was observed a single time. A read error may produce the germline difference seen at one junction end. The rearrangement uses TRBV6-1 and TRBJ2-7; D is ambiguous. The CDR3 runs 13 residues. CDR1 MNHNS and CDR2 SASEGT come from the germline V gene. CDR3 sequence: CASSNSIFREQYF. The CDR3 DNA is TGCGCCAGCAGTAACAGTATTTTCCGCGAGCAGTACTTC.

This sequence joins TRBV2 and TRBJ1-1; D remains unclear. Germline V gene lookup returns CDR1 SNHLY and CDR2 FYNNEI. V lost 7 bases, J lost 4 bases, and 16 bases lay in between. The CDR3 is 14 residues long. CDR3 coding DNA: TGTGCCAGCAAAGAGGATAGTGTCAGCACTGAAGCTTTCTTT. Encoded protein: CASKEDSVSTEAFF. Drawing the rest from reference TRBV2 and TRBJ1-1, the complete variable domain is EPEVTQTPSHQVTQMGQEVILRCVPISNHLYFYWYRQILGQKVEFLVSFYNNEISEKSEIFDDQFSVERPDGSNFTLKIRSTKLEDSAMYFCASKEDSVSTEAFFGQGTRLTVV.